Below, 16 T cell receptor beta chains from the same sample are listed, as sequenced in a study of blood T cell repertoires in COVID-19. Sequencing used immunoSEQ multiplex PCR; TCRdb keeps in-frame clones, though not all of them. The data show 150,000 or so clones, around 79% seen once. Sequencing was done on a sample of peripheral blood. All receptors come from a woman aged 55-70 years with COVID-19, enrolled during active disease.

The chain has TRBV27 and TRBJ1-2; possible D gene TRBD1, 5 bases. Per germline, CDR1 MNHEY and CDR2 SMNVEV (reference sequence). The germline V and J ends were trimmed by 6 bases and 4 bases, with 18 bases remaining between them. The CDR3 totals 15 residues. The DNA for the CDR3 is TGTGCCAGCAGGTCCTCTTCGGGCAGGGTCTATGGCTACACCTTC. This codes for CASRSSSGRVYGYTF.

The CDR3 DNA reads TGTGCCAGCAGCTTGGAGATCCCTGGGACAGGGGGTTTCGCAGATACGCAGTATTTT. Translated: CASSLEIPGTGGFADTQYF. The chain couples TRBV5-6 to TRBJ2-3, with TRBD1 identical over 11 bases. With V trimmed by 0 bases and J by 4 bases, 13 bases remained unmatched. This CDR3 region has 19 residues. Looked up from germline, CDR1 is SGHDT and CDR2 is YYEEEE.

The chain carries TRBV2 and TRBJ2-5; perhaps TRBD1 as D (5 bases). Deletions cut 4 bases from V and 7 bases from J, with 16 bases between. In germline, CDR1 is SNHLY, CDR2 FYNNEI. The CDR3 extends over 14 amino acids. The DNA for the CDR3 is TGTGCCAGCAGTGCCTGGGGCACACTTCCGACCCAGTACTTC. The encoded protein is CASSAWGTLPTQYF.

Here the CDR3 DNA reads TGTGCCAGCAGCTGGCGGGACGAGGATACGCAGTATTTT. Protein sequence: CASSWRDEDTQYF. The chain carries TRBV5-5 and TRBJ2-3, with D tentatively TRBD2 (6 bases). The CDR3 sequence is 13 residues long. Trimming removed 3 bases from V and 6 bases from J, with 11 bases in between. Germline values: CDR1 SGHKS, CDR2 YYEKEE (reference sequence). The whole variable domain, remainder taken from reference TRBV5-5 and TRBJ2-3, is DAGVTQSPTHLIKTRGQQVTLRCSPISGHKSVSWYQQVLGQGPQFIFQYYEKEERGRGNFPDRFSARQFPNYSSELNVNALLLGDSALYLCASSWRDEDTQYFGPGTRLTVL.

This clone turned up a few times. The chain links TRBV4-1 to TRBJ1-2; perhaps TRBD1 as D (6 bases). The CDR3 consists of 14 residues. V shed 0 bases and J shed 8 bases, with 13 bases lying between them. CDR1 and CDR2 from the germline V gene are MGHRA and YSYEKL. The CDR3 reads CASSQDRVRGGYTF. The CDR3 nucleotides read TGCGCCAGCAGCCAAGACCGGGTGAGGGGGGGCTACACCTTC.

This chain uses TRBV23-1 with TRBJ1-6; no clear D gene. TRBV23-1 is marked as an open reading frame, function uncertain. V lost 0 bases and J 0 bases, leaving 9 bases between the germline ends. The CDR3 covers 17 residues. CDR3 sequence reads: CASSQSNRGSYNSPLHF. CDR3 sequence (DNA): TGCGCCAGCAGTCAATCGAACCGGGGCTCCTATAATTCACCCCTCCACTTT.

The chain is built from TRBV11-2 and TRBJ2-7; perhaps TRBD1 as D (7 bases). Germline-derived CDR1 and CDR2 are SGHAT and FQNNGV. The CDR3 has 14 amino acids. Trimming cost V 5 bases and J 2 bases, with 13 bases left between them. The CDR3 nucleotides are TGTGCCAGCAGCCTAGCGCAGGGGGCCTACGAGCAGTACTTC. Protein product: CASSLAQGAYEQYF.

The V and J genes are TRBV7-9 and TRBJ1-2; D unclear. Deletions cut 1 base from V and 3 bases from J, with 9 bases between. The CDR3 extends over 14 amino acids. Germline V gene data show CDR1 as SEHNR and CDR2 as FQNEAQ (reference sequence). The CDR3 protein is CASSLDGEYYGYTF. CDR3 in DNA: TGTGCCAGCAGCTTAGACGGGGAATACTATGGCTACACCTTC. The entire variable domain, with the rest obtained from reference TRBV7-9 and TRBJ1-2, is as follows: DTGVSQNPRHKITKRGQNVTFRCDPISEHNRLYWYRQTLGQGPEFLTYFQNEAQLEKSRLLSDRFSAERPKGSFSTLEIQRTEQGDSAMYLCASSLDGEYYGYTFGSGTRLTVV.

A few counts support this clone. The chain couples TRBV5-1 to TRBJ2-4, with D perhaps TRBD1 (5 bases). Per the germline V gene, CDR1 is SGHRS and CDR2 is YFSETQ. The V end was cut by 2 bases, the J end by 6 bases, with 18 bases between. CDR3 size: 16 residues. The CDR3 region has the DNA TGCGCCAGCAGCTTCTTACGGTCAGGGATGGGAAACATTCAGTACTTC. Translated, it gives CASSFLRSGMGNIQYF.

The chain links TRBV11-3 to TRBJ2-1, with no clear D. The CDR3 covers 15 residues. CDR1 and CDR2 (germline): SGHNT, YENEEA. Deletions cut 4 bases from V and 2 bases from J, with 12 bases between. CDR3: CASSSRVSPYNEQFF. The CDR3 DNA is TGTGCCAGCAGCTCACGCGTTAGCCCCTACAATGAGCAGTTCTTC.

The chain employs TRBV6-5 and TRBJ2-1; TRBD1 matches 9 bases. V lost 4 bases, J lost 12 bases, and 7 bases stayed unmatched. The CDR3 is made up of 13 amino acids. From germline, CDR1 is MNHEY and CDR2 SVGAGI. CDR3 coding DNA: TGTGCCAGCAGTTCCTGGACAGGGGCCACGCAGTTCTTC. It specifies CASSSWTGATQFF.

The J gene is TRBJ1-2, the V gene TRBV30, with TRBD1 as a possible D gene (6 bases). The germline gives CDR1 GTSNPN, CDR2 SVGIG (reference sequence). This CDR3 spans 15 amino acids. Between the trimmed V and J ends, which lost 5 bases and 3 bases, there was a span of 19 bases. CDR3 loop: CAWLDPFRGHYGYTF. In DNA, the CDR3 is TGTGCCTGGTTAGACCCATTCAGGGGACACTATGGCTACACCTTC.

The chain employs TRBV19 and TRBJ2-7, with 8 bases aligning to TRBD2. Losses at the gene ends were 2 bases for V and 2 bases for J; bases not matched to a gene: 5. The CDR3 length is 15 residues. CDR1 LNHDA and CDR2 SQIVND come from the germline V gene (reference sequence). CDR3 sequence reads: CASSIKREFAYEQYF. CDR3 nucleotides: TGTGCCAGTAGTATAAAGCGGGAGTTCGCCTACGAGCAGTACTTC. Based on the CDR3 plus reference TRBV19 and TRBJ2-7, the full variable domain is DGGITQSPKYLFRKEGQNVTLSCEQNLNHDAMYWYRQDPGQGLRLIYYSQIVNDFQKGDIAEGYSVSREKKESFPLTVTSAQKNPTAFYLCASSIKREFAYEQYFGPGTRLTVT.

The chain employs TRBV7-8 and TRBJ1-3, with D possibly matching TRBD1 (5 bases). Germline V gene lookup returns CDR1 SGHVS and CDR2 FQNEAQ. Between the trimmed V and J ends, which lost 5 bases and 0 bases, there was a span of 8 bases. The CDR3 is 14 residues long. DNA of the CDR3: TGTGCCAGCAGCCTGACAGTCTCTGGAAACACCATATATTTT. Its translation: CASSLTVSGNTIYF.

This chain connects TRBV27 to TRBJ2-1, with 7 bases identical to TRBD2. CDR3 length: 14 amino acids. Germline loops: CDR1 MNHEY, CDR2 SMNVEV (reference sequence). J lost 9 bases, V lost 1 base, and 6 bases had no gene match. CDR3: CASSLLRERGEQFF. The CDR3 bases are TGTGCCAGCAGTTTATTGCGGGAGCGAGGTGAGCAGTTCTTC.

CDR3 sequence: CASSWPGVHNEQFF. DNA for the CDR3: TGTGCCAGCAGCTGGCCGGGGGTACACAATGAGCAGTTCTTC. The chain couples TRBV7-6 to TRBJ2-1, with D maybe TRBD2 (6 bases). Germline V gene sequence: CDR1 SGHVS, CDR2 FNYEAQ. CDR3 length: 14 residues. V was clipped by 4 bases and J by 5 bases, with 12 bases between them.